These 6 T cell receptor beta chains were all obtained from the same sample, sequenced in a study of shared T cell receptors in the human thymus. TCRdb's copy holds only in-frame clones and misses some; the assay was immunoSEQ multiplex PCR. The sample consists of about 710,000 clones, roughly 86% of them appearing once. These same data were also listed under a study on human thymus T cells.

Material: thymocytes. These receptors were obtained from a boy under two years old with a congenital heart defect.

The V gene is TRBV28, the J gene TRBJ2-5; D might be TRBD1 (6 bases). CDR3 length equals 15 residues. V was pared by 3 bases and J by 5 bases, with 16 bases between. Germline V lookup: CDR1 MDHEN, CDR2 SYDVKM. The CDR3 coding sequence is TGTGCCAGCAGTTTCGACAGGACCTTACCTGAGACCCAGTACTTC. Encoded protein: CASSFDRTLPETQYF.

V and J are TRBV6-5 and TRBJ1-1; D perhaps matches TRBD1 (6 bases). The V gene lost 3 bases and the J gene lost 12 bases, with 14 bases spanning the gap. Germline CDR1 is MNHEY and CDR2 is SVGAGI. The CDR3 spans 12 residues. The CDR3 loop reads CASSYPGQKTFF. In DNA, the CDR3 is TGTGCCAGCAGTTATCCCGGACAGAAGACTTTCTTT.

The chain links TRBV28 to TRBJ1-3, with 9 bases identical to TRBD1. The CDR3 contains 15 residues. Germline CDR1 and CDR2: MDHEN and SYDVKM. The V and J ends lost 4 bases and 4 bases, in that order; junction bases with no gene match: 5. CDR3 nucleotide sequence: TGTGCCAGCAGTTCAATAGGGACAGGGGGAAACACCATATATTTT. Translating gives CASSSIGTGGNTIYF.

This chain uses TRBV5-1 with TRBJ2-3; 11 bases line up with TRBD2. V shed 4 bases, J shed 3 bases, and the junction held 10 bases outside the gene matches. Germline V lookup: CDR1 SGHRS, CDR2 YFSETQ. The CDR3 spans 17 residues. CDR3 coding DNA: TGCGCCAGCAGCCTGGAACCGGGACTAGCGGATACAGATACGCAGTATTTT. Residues: CASSLEPGLADTDTQYF.

V gene TRBV7-9 combines with J gene TRBJ2-1; a weak D match, TRBD2 (5 bases). CDR1 is SEHNR and CDR2 is FQNEAQ in the germline V gene (reference sequence). This CDR3 has 15 amino acids. With 3 bases removed from V and 4 bases from J, the gap between germline ends came to 13 bases. The CDR3 nucleotides are TGTGCCAGCAGCTTGGACTTGGGGTATTACAATGAGCAGTTCTTC. This gives the protein CASSLDLGYYNEQFF.

This clone has a handful of counts. This sequence joins TRBV5-6 and TRBJ2-7, with 8 bases identical to TRBD1. V was pared by 6 bases and J by 6 bases, with 11 bases of the junction left unmatched. The CDR3 is 14 residues long. Germline CDR1 is SGHDT and CDR2 is YYEEEE. The CDR3, as DNA: TGTGCCAGCAAGAACCGGGACAGGAGGCGCGAGCAGTACTTC. This sequence encodes CASKNRDRRREQYF.